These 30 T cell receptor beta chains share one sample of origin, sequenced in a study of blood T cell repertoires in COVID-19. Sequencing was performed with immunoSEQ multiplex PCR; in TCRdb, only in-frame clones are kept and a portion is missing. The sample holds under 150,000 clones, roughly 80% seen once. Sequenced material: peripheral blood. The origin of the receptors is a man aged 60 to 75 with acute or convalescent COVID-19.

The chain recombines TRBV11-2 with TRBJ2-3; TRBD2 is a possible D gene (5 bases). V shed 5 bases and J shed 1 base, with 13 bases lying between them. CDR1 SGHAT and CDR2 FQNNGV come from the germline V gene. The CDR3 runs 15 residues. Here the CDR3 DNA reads TGTGCCAGCAGCCCTGTAGAGGGCCGCACAGATACGCAGTATTTT. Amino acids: CASSPVEGRTDTQYF. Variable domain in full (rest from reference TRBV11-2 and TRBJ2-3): EAGVAQSPRYKIIEKRQSVAFWCNPISGHATLYWYQQILGQGPKLLIQFQNNGVVDDSQLPKDRFSAERLKGVDSTLKIQPAKLEDSAVYLCASSPVEGRTDTQYFGPGTRLTVL.

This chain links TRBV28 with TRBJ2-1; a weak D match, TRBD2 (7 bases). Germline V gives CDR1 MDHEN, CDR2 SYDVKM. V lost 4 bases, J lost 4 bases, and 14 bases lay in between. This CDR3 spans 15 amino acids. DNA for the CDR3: TGTGCCAGCAGTTCCTTAGGGGGGGGTTACAATGAGCAGTTCTTC. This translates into CASSSLGGGYNEQFF.

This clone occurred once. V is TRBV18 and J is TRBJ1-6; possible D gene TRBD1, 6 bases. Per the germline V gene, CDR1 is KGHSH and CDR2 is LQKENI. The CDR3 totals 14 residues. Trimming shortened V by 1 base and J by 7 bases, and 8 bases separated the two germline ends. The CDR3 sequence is CASSPLQGNSPLHF. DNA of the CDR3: TGTGCCAGCTCACCACTACAGGGCAATTCACCCCTCCACTTT.

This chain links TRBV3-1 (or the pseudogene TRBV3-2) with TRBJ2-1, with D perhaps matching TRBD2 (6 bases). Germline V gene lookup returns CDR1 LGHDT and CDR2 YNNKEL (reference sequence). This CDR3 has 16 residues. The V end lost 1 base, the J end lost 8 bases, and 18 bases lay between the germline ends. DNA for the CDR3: TGTGCCAGCAGCCAAGTCGTTGGACCCGGGGAGGATGAGCAGTTCTTC. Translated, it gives CASSQVVGPGEDEQFF.

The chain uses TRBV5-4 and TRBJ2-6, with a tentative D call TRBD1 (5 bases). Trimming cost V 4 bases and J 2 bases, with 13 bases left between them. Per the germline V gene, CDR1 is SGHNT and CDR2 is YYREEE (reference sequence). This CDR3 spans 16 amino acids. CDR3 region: CASSIRQTTGANVLTF. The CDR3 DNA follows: TGTGCCAGCAGCATAAGACAGACAACTGGGGCCAACGTCCTGACTTTC.

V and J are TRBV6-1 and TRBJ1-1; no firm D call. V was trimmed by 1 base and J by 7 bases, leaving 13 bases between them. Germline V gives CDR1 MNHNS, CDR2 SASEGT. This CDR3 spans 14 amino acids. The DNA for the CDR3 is TGTGCCAGCAGTGAAGGTGACACCCGAGTTGAAGCTTTCTTT. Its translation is CASSEGDTRVEAFF.

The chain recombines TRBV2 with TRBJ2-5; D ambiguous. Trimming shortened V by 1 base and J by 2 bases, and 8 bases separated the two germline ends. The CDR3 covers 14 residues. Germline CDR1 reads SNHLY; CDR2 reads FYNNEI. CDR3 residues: CASSEGWAQETQYF. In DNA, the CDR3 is TGTGCCAGCAGTGAAGGCTGGGCACAAGAGACCCAGTACTTC.

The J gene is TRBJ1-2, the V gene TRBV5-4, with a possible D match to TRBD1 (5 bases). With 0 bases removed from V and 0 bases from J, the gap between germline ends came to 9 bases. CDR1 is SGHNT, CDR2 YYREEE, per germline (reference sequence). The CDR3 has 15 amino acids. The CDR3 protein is CASSLDRLSNYGYTF. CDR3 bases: TGTGCCAGCAGCTTGGACAGGCTTTCTAACTATGGCTACACCTTC.

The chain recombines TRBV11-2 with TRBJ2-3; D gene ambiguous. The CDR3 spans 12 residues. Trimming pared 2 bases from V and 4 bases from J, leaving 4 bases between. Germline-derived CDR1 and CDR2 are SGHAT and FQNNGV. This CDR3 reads CASSLIADTQYF. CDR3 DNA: TGTGCCAGCAGCTTAATAGCAGATACGCAGTATTTT.

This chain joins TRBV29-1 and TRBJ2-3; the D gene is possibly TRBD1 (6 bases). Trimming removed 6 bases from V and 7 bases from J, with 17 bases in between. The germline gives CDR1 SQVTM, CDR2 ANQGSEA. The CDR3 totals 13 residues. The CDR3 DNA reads TGCAGCGTCCCCAGCAGGGGAGTGAATACGCAGTATTTT. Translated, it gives CSVPSRGVNTQYF.

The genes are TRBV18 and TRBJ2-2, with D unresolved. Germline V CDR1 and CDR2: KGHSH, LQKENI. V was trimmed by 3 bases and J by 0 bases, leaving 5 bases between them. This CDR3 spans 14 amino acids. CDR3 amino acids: CASSPGANTGELFF. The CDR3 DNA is TGTGCCAGCTCACCGGGCGCGAACACCGGGGAGCTGTTTTTT.

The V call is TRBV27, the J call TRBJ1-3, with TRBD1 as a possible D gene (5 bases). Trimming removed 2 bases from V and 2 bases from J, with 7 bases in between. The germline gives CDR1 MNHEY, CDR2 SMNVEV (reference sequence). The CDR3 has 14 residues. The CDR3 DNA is TGTGCCAGCAGTTTAGACAGAACTGGAAACACCATATATTTT. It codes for CASSLDRTGNTIYF.

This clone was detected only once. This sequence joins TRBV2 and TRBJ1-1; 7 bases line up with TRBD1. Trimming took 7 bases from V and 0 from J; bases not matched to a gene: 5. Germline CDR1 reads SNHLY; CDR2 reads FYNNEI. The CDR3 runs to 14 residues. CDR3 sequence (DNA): TGTGCCAGCATCCTGACAGGGATGAACACTGAAGCTTTCTTT. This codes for CASILTGMNTEAFF.

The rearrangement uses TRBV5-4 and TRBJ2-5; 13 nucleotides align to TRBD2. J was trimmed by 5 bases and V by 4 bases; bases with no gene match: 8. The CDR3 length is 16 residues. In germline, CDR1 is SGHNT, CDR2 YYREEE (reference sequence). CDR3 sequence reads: CASSPGTSGVRETQYF. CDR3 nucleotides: TGTGCCAGCAGCCCTGGGACTAGCGGGGTGAGGGAGACCCAGTACTTC.

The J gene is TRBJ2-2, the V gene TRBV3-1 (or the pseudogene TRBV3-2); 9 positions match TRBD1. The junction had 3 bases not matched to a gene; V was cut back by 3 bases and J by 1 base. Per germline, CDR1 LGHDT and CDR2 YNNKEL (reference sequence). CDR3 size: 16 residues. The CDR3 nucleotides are TGTGCCAGCAGCCAGGGACAGGGTATGAACACCGGGGAGCTGTTTTTT. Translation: CASSQGQGMNTGELFF.

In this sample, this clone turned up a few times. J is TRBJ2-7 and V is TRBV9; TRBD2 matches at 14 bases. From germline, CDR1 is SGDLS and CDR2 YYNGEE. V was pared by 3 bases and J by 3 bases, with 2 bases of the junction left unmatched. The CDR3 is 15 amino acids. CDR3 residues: CASSAGTSGSYEQYF. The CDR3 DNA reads TGTGCCAGCAGCGCTGGGACTAGCGGGAGCTACGAGCAGTACTTC.

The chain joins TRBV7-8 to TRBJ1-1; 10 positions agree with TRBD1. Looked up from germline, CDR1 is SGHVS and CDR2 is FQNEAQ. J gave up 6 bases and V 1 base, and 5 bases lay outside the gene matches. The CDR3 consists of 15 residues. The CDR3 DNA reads TGTGCCAGCAGCTTAGTCGACAGGGGGCAGGCTGAAGCTTTCTTT. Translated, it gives CASSLVDRGQAEAFF. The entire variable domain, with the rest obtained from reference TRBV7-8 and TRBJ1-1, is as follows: GAGVSQSPRYKVAKRGQDVALRCDPISGHVSLFWYQQALGQGPEFLTYFQNEAQLDKSGLPSDRFFAERPEGSVSTLKIQRTQQEDSAVYLCASSLVDRGQAEAFFGQGTRLTVV.

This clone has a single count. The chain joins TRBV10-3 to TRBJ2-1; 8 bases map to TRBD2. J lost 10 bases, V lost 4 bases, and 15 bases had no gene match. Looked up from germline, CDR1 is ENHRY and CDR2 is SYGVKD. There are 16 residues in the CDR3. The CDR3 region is CAISVGSAGGRGEQFF. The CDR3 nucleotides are TGTGCCATCAGTGTGGGTTCGGCGGGGGGTAGAGGGGAGCAGTTCTTC.

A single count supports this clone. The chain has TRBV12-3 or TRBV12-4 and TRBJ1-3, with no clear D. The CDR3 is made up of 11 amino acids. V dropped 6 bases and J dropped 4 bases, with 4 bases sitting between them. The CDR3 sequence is CASSTGNTIYF. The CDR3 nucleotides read TGTGCCAGCAGCACAGGAAACACCATATATTTT.

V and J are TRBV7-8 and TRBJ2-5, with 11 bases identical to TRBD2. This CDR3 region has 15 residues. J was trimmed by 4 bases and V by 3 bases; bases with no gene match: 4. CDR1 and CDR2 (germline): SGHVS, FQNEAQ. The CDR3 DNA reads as TGTGCCAGCAGCTTCTTAGCGGGAGGGCCAGAGACCCAGTACTTC. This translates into CASSFLAGGPETQYF.

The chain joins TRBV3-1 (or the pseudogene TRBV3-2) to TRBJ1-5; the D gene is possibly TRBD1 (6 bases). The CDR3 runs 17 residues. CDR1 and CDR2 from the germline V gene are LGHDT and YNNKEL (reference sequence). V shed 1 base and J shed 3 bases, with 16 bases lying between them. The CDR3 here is CASSQGWSGQSNQPQHF. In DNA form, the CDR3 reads TGTGCCAGCAGCCAAGGGTGGTCAGGACAGTCCAATCAGCCCCAGCATTTT.

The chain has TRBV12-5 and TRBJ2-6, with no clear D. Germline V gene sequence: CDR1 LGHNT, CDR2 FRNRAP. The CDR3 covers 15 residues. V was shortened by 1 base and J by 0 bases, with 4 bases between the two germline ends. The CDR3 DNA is TGTGCTAGTGGTTTGGGGGCCTCTGGGGCCAACGTCCTGACTTTC. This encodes CASGLGASGANVLTF.

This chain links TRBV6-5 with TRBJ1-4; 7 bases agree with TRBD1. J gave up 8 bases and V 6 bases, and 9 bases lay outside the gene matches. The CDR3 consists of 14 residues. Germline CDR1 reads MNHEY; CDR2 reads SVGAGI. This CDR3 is CASRERGRIEKLFF. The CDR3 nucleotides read TGTGCCAGCAGAGAGAGGGGGCGGATCGAAAAACTGTTTTTT.

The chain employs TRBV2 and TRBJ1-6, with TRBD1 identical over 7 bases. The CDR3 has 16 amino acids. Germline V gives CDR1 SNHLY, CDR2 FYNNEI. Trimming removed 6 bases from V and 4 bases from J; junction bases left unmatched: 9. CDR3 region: CASSPPTGMYNSPLHF. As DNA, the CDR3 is TGTGCCAGCAGCCCCCCGACAGGGATGTATAATTCACCCCTCCACTTT.

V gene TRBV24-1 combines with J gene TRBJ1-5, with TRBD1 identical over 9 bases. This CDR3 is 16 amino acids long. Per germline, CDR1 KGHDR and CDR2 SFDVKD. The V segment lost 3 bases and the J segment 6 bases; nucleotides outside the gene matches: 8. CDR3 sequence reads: CATSDTRTGDSQPQHF. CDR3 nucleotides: TGTGCCACCAGTGATACCCGGACAGGGGACAGTCAGCCCCAGCATTTT.

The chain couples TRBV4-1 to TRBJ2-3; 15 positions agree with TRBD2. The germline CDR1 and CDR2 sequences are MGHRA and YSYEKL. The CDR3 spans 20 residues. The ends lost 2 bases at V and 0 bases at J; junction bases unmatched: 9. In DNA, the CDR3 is TGCGCCAGCAGCCAACAGGGGACTAGCGGGGGGACCTCTAGCACAGATACGCAGTATTTT. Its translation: CASSQQGTSGGTSSTDTQYF.

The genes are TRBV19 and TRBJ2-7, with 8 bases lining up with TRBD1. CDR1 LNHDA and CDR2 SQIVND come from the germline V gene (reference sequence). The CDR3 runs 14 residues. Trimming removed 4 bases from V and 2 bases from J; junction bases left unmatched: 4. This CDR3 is CASSTTDRAYEQYF. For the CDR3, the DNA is TGTGCCAGTAGTACTACGGACAGGGCCTACGAGCAGTACTTC.

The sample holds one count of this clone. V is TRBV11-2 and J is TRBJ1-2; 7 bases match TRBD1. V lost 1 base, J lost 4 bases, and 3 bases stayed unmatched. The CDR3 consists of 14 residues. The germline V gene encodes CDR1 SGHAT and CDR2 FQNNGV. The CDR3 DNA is TGTGCCAGCAGCTTAGGACGGACAGGCTATGGCTACACCTTC. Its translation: CASSLGRTGYGYTF.

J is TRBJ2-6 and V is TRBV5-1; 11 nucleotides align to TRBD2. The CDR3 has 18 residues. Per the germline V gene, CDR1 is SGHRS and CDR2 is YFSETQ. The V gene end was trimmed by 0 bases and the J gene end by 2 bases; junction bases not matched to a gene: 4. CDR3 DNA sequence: TGCGCCAGCAGCTTGGTGTTAGCGGGGGGGCCTGGGGCCAACGTCCTGACTTTC. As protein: CASSLVLAGGPGANVLTF.

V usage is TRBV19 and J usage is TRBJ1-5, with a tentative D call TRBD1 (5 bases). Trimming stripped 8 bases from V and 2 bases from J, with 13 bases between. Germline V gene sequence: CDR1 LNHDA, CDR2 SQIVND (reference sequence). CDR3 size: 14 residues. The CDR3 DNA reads TGTGCCAGTCGCAGGGTCGGAGGCAATCAGCCCCAGCATTTT. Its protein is CASRRVGGNQPQHF.